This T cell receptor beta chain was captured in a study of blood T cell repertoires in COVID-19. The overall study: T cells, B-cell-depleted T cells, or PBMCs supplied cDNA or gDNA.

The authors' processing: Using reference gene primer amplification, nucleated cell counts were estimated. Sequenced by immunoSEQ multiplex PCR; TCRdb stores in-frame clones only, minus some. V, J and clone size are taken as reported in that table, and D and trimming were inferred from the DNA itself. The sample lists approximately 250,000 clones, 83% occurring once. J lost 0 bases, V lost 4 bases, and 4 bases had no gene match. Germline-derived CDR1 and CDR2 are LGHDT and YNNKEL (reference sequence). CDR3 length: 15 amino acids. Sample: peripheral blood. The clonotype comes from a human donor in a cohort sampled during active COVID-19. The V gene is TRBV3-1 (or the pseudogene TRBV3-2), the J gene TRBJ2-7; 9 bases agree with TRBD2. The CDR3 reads CASSLSGSSSYEQYF. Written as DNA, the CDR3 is TGTGCCAGCAGCCTTAGCGGGAGCAGCTCCTACGAGCAGTACTTC.